Listed below are T cell receptor beta chains from one sample, sequenced in a study of cytomegalovirus exposure and HLA in healthy donors. The repertoire was sequenced with immunoSEQ multiplex PCR; TCRdb's copy has only in-frame clones and lacks some. The data show 150,000 to 200,000 clones, with approximately 89% seen just once and 2% to 3% held by the top ten. Specimen: PBMCs. Source of these receptors: a man aged 18-30 years in good health and CMV-seropositive. The CDR3 runs from the conserved cysteine through the conserved F or W. The D gene is left open where the match is weak. Not all rows give a size; the values are once, few, many and, for expanded clones, a class.

V gene: TRBV7-9
D gene: -
J gene: TRBJ2-7
clone size: -
CDR3 protein: CASSPDESSGEQYF
CDR3 DNA: TGTGCCAGCAGTCCCGACGAGTCAAGCGGCGAGCAGTACTTC

V gene: TRBV6-5
D gene: -
J gene: TRBJ2-5
clone size: -
CDR3 protein: CASSYSITGPRETQYF
CDR3 DNA: TGTGCCAGCAGTTACTCGATTACAGGGCCGCGGGAGACCCAGTACTTC

V gene: TRBV7-9
D gene: -
J gene: TRBJ2-5
clone size: -
CDR3 protein: CASSLTTGRGTQYF
CDR3 DNA: TGTGCCAGCAGCTTAACGACTGGGAGAGGGACCCAGTACTTC

V gene: TRBV5-1
D gene: -
J gene: TRBJ2-4
clone size: -
CDR3 protein: CASSLGAGGIQYF
CDR3 DNA: TGCGCCAGCAGCTTGGGGGCAGGAGGGATTCAGTACTTC

V gene: TRBV19
D gene: -
J gene: TRBJ1-5
clone size: -
CDR3 protein: CASSIRAGDGQPQHF
CDR3 DNA: TGTGCCAGTAGTATCCGGGCGGGGGACGGTCAGCCCCAGCATTTT

V gene: TRBV6-1
D gene: -
J gene: TRBJ2-1
clone size: -
CDR3 protein: CASSEEEGSYNEQFF
CDR3 DNA: TGTGCCAGCAGTGAAGAAGAGGGCTCCTACAATGAGCAGTTCTTC

V gene: TRBV28
D gene: -
J gene: TRBJ2-7
clone size: -
CDR3 protein: CASNPNSEEQYF
CDR3 DNA: TGTGCCAGCAACCCTAATTCGGAGGAGCAGTACTTC

V gene: TRBV9
D gene: -
J gene: TRBJ1-2
clone size: once
CDR3 protein: CASSVGQGGYTF
CDR3 DNA: TGTGCCAGCAGCGTAGGGCAGGGTGGCTACACCTTC

V gene: TRBV4-1
D gene: TRBD2
J gene: TRBJ2-1
clone size: -
CDR3 protein: CASSQEGLAGPYNEQFF
CDR3 DNA: TGCGCCAGCAGCCAAGAAGGGCTAGCGGGACCCTACAATGAGCAGTTCTTC

V gene: TRBV9
D gene: TRBD1
J gene: TRBJ1-2
clone size: once
CDR3 protein: CASSSTGGYGYTF
CDR3 DNA: TGTGCCAGCAGCTCCACAGGGGGCTACGGCTACACCTTC

V gene: TRBV5-4
D gene: TRBD2
J gene: TRBJ2-1
clone size: -
CDR3 protein: CASSLAGGLEQFF
CDR3 DNA: TGTGCCAGCAGCTTGGCGGGGGGGTTGGAGCAGTTCTTC

V gene: TRBV12-5
D gene: TRBD1
J gene: TRBJ1-1
clone size: -
CDR3 protein: CASGTDRVTEAFF
CDR3 DNA: TGTGCTAGTGGGACCGACAGGGTCACTGAAGCTTTCTTT

V gene: TRBV9
D gene: -
J gene: TRBJ2-7
clone size: -
CDR3 protein: CASSVRAGLSYEQYF
CDR3 DNA: TGTGCCAGCAGCGTACGGGCGGGACTCTCGTACGAGCAGTACTTC

V gene: TRBV5-1
D gene: TRBD1
J gene: TRBJ2-5
clone size: -
CDR3 protein: CASSLTGGVGETQYF
CDR3 DNA: TGCGCCAGCAGCTTGACAGGGGGCGTCGGGGAGACCCAGTACTTC